The clone carrying this T cell receptor (beta chain) appeared many times. The antigen is undetermined. This entry comes from a study of shared clonotypes between healthy human individuals. Clones were sequenced by immunoSEQ multiplex PCR, and TCRdb holds only the in-frame ones, with some missing. In the table there are about 460,000 clones, 70% to 80% of which are singletons. Broader study findings: Clonotype sharing among donors was thought likely to change with sequencing depth.

The CDR3 spans 14 residues. With 4 bases removed from V and 3 bases from J, the gap between germline ends came to 10 bases. CDR1 MNHEY and CDR2 SVGAGI come from the germline V gene. The chain has TRBV6-5 and TRBJ1-5, with D perhaps TRBD1 (5 bases). The TCR was taken from a woman aged 40 to 49 in good health. Some clones in this sample may be carry-over from other donors' samples. The sequencing sample was made of PBMCs. The CDR3 reads CASSWGRNNQPQHF. Here the CDR3 DNA reads TGTGCCAGCAGTTGGGGACGGAACAATCAGCCCCAGCATTTT.